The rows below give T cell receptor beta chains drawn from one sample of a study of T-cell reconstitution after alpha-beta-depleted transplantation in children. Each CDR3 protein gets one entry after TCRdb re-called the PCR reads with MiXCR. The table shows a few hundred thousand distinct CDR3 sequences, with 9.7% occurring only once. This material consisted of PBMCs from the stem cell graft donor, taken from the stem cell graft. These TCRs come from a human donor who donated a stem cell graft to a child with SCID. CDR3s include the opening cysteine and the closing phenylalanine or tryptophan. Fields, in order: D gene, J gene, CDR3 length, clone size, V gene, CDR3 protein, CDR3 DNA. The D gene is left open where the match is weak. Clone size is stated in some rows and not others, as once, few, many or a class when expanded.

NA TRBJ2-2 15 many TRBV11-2 CASSLLIGDPGELFF TGTGCCAGCAGCTTATTGATAGGGGATCCCGGGGAGCTGTTTTTT
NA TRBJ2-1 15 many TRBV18 CASLAGDPYYNEQFF TGTGCCAGCTTGGCAGGGGACCCCTATTACAATGAGCAGTTCTTC
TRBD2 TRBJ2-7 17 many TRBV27 CASSLLPLRGGPYEQYF TGTGCCAGCAGTTTATTACCCTTGCGGGGGGGACCCTACGAGCAGTACTTC
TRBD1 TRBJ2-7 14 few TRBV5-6 CASSKRTGDYEQYF TGTGCCAGCAGCAAGAGGACAGGGGACTACGAGCAGTACTTC
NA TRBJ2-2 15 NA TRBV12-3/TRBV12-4 CASSQPTENTGELFF TGTGCCAGCAGTCAACCTACAGAGAACACCGGGGAGCTGTTTTTT
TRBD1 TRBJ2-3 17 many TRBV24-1 CATSDYSDRGLADTQYF TGTGCCACCAGTGACTATTCGGACAGGGGGCTTGCAGATACGCAGTATTTT
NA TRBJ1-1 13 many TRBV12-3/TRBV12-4 CASSSPPNTEAFF TGTGCCAGCAGTTCCCCCCCTAACACTGAAGCTTTCTTT
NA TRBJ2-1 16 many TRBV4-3 CASSQDLQGSYNEQFF TGCGCCAGCAGCCAAGACCTCCAGGGGTCCTACAATGAGCAGTTCTTC
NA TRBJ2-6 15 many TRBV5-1 CASSSVGSGANVLTF TGCGCCAGCAGCTCGGTGGGGTCCGGGGCCAACGTCCTGACTTTC
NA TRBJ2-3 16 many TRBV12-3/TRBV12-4 CASSRRGFPSTDTQYF TGTGCCAGCAGTCGGAGGGGGTTCCCTAGCACAGATACGCAGTATTTT
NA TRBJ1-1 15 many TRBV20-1 CSARDSLGPGTEAFF TGCAGTGCTAGAGACAGCCTCGGTCCGGGCACTGAAGCTTTCTTT